The 31 T cell receptor beta chains given below trace back to one sample, sequenced in a study of blood T cell repertoires in COVID-19. Profiled with immunoSEQ multiplex PCR; TCRdb holds only in-frame clones, not every one. The sample shows roughly 80,000 clones, around 90% of them seen only once. Sample: peripheral blood. Source of these receptors: a woman older than 75 with acute or convalescent COVID-19.

The rearrangement uses TRBV3-1 (or the pseudogene TRBV3-2) and TRBJ1-5; D is undetermined. The germline V gene has CDR1 LGHDT and CDR2 YNNKEL (reference sequence). The CDR3 spans 15 residues. V gave up 4 bases and J gave up 0 bases, with 10 bases separating them. The chain's CDR3 is CASSPGVNSNQPQHF. CDR3 DNA: TGTGCCAGCAGCCCCGGGGTGAATAGCAATCAGCCCCAGCATTTT.

The chain uses TRBV18 and TRBJ2-7; D possibly corresponds to TRBD1 (5 bases). The germline V gene encodes CDR1 KGHSH and CDR2 LQKENI. V lost 3 bases, J lost 2 bases, and 17 bases lay in between. The CDR3 contains 16 residues. CDR3 bases: TGTGCCAGCTCACCTAGTGTGTCAGGGTCAACCTACGAGCAGTACTTC. Residues: CASSPSVSGSTYEQYF. The complete variable domain, with remaining parts taken from reference TRBV18 and TRBJ2-7, reads NAGVMQNPRHLVRRRGQEARLRCSPMKGHSHVYWYRQLPEEGLKFMVYLQKENIIDESGMPKERFSAEFPKEGPSILRIQQVVRGDSAAYFCASSPSVSGSTYEQYFGPGTRLTVT.

This rearrangement joins TRBV5-1 to TRBJ2-1, with a possible D match to TRBD2 (6 bases). CDR1 is SGHRS, CDR2 YFSETQ, per germline. Trimming left V 0 bases short and J 0 bases short, with 10 bases between. The CDR3 contains 16 residues. DNA of the CDR3: TGCGCCAGCAGCTTGGGAACTAGCCACTCCTACAATGAGCAGTTCTTC. Amino acid sequence: CASSLGTSHSYNEQFF.

The CDR3: CASSQGYGLAGGTDTQYF. CDR3 nucleotide sequence: TGCGCCAGCAGCCAAGGCTACGGACTAGCGGGAGGAACAGATACGCAGTATTTT. The chain carries TRBV4-1 and TRBJ2-3, with TRBD2 identical over 14 bases. The germline CDR1 and CDR2 sequences are MGHRA and YSYEKL. The CDR3 extends over 18 amino acids. The V and J ends lost 1 base and 3 bases, in that order; junction bases with no gene match: 6.

The CDR3, as DNA: TGTGCCAGCAGAGACAGGGGGCGGATGAACACTGAAGCTTTCTTT. It yields the protein CASRDRGRMNTEAFF. J is TRBJ1-1 and V is TRBV6-5, with TRBD1 matching 10 bases. V lost 6 bases to trimming and J lost 0 bases; unmatched junction nucleotides: 4. The CDR3 covers 15 residues. The germline gives CDR1 MNHEY, CDR2 SVGAGI.

V and J are TRBV13 and TRBJ2-3, with 11 positions matching TRBD1. The CDR3 length is 17 residues. In germline, CDR1 is PRHDT, CDR2 FYEKMQ (reference sequence). Unmatched junction bases numbered 8, after V lost 4 bases and J lost 2 bases. In DNA, the CDR3 is TGTGCCAGCAGCTCATCCGGGACAGGGGGACTCACAGATACGCAGTATTTT. This translates into CASSSSGTGGLTDTQYF.

The chain links TRBV12-3 or TRBV12-4 to TRBJ1-4, with D unclear. The CDR3 is made up of 12 amino acids. Trimming stripped 5 bases from V and 4 bases from J, with 5 bases between. This CDR3 is CASSLNNEKLFF. The CDR3 DNA is TGTGCCAGCAGTCTAAATAATGAAAAACTGTTTTTT.

The chain has TRBV12-3 or TRBV12-4 and TRBJ1-2, with D unclear. The CDR3 has 13 residues. V was trimmed by 6 bases and J by 2 bases, leaving 10 bases between them. Here the CDR3 DNA reads TGTGCCAGCAGACCCACAGTGAACTATGGCTACACCTTC. Its protein product is CASRPTVNYGYTF.

The chain couples TRBV28 to TRBJ1-5; tentative D call: TRBD1 (5 bases). This CDR3 spans 13 amino acids. Germline lookup yields CDR1 MDHEN and CDR2 SYDVKM. The V and J ends lost 3 bases and 6 bases respectively, with 9 bases between them. The CDR3 nucleotides are TGTGCCAGCAGTTTGTGGGGGGGTCAGCCCCAGCATTTT. It encodes CASSLWGGQPQHF.

The chain joins TRBV19 to TRBJ2-1; D not certain. Trimming removed 3 bases from V and 10 bases from J, with 13 bases in between. This CDR3 region has 13 residues. Germline V CDR1 and CDR2: LNHDA, SQIVND (reference sequence). The CDR3 region is CASSIVVVQEQFF. CDR3 nucleotides: TGTGCCAGTAGTATCGTGGTGGTCCAGGAGCAGTTCTTC.

The rearrangement joins TRBV10-1 to TRBJ1-6; no firm D call. Trimming stripped 4 bases from V and 7 bases from J, with 5 bases between. The CDR3 spans 12 residues. CDR1 is WNHNN, CDR2 SYGVQD, per germline (reference sequence). CDR3 in amino acids: CASSAGNSPLHF. The CDR3 bases are TGCGCCAGCAGTGCGGGAAATTCACCCCTCCACTTT.

The chain couples TRBV12-3 or TRBV12-4 to TRBJ2-7; D remains ambiguous. This CDR3 is built from 11 residues. Deletions cut 3 bases from V and 6 bases from J, with 6 bases between. In DNA form, the CDR3 reads TGTGCCAGCAGTTTTCATTCCGAGCAGTACTTC. Translated: CASSFHSEQYF.

This chain links TRBV10-3 with TRBJ2-1; tentative D call: TRBD2 (5 bases). The CDR3 is 15 amino acids. Germline CDR1 reads ENHRY; CDR2 reads SYGVKD. Trimming stripped 2 bases from V and 5 bases from J, with 13 bases between. The CDR3 is CAISEGSRGHNEQFF. The CDR3 DNA follows: TGTGCCATCAGTGAGGGCTCCCGCGGGCACAATGAGCAGTTCTTC.

This CDR3 reads CASSPRQPAENTGELFF. The CDR3, as DNA: TGTGCCAGCTCACCACGGCAGCCAGCGGAAAACACCGGGGAGCTGTTTTTT. The chain has TRBV18 and TRBJ2-2; D might be TRBD2 (5 bases). The CDR3 length is 17 residues. The V gene lost 1 base and the J gene lost 2 bases, with 14 bases spanning the gap. CDR1 is KGHSH and CDR2 is LQKENI in the germline V gene.

This clone was detected only once. Here the CDR3 reads CASSKAGDRVFSTGNTIYF. CDR3 nucleotides: TGTGCCAGCAGCAAAGCAGGGGACAGGGTGTTCAGCACGGGAAACACCATATATTTT. V gene TRBV21-1 combines with J gene TRBJ1-3; the table names TRBD1, a call not compared with the DNA. TRBV21-1 represents a pseudogene. The CDR3 loop spans 19 amino acids.

This clone was observed once. CDR3 sequence (DNA): TGTGCCAGCAGCCTGGAGTTTGGGTCCCTCTTTAAGCAGGGCACAGATACGCAGTATTTT. Amino acids: CASSLEFGSLFKQGTDTQYF. V and J are TRBV5-5 and TRBJ2-3, with D uncertain. Trimming shortened V by 4 bases and J by 1 base, and 28 bases separated the two germline ends. The CDR3 has 20 residues. Germline CDR1 and CDR2: SGHKS and YYEKEE (reference sequence).

The chain employs TRBV19 and TRBJ2-2; unclear D gene. The germline V and J ends were trimmed by 3 bases and 5 bases, with 7 bases remaining between them. Germline CDR1 LNHDA, CDR2 SQIVND (reference sequence). The CDR3 has 13 residues. For the CDR3, the DNA is TGTGCCAGTAGTATCTGGGCTACCGGGGAGCTGTTTTTT. Encoded protein: CASSIWATGELFF.

The chain links TRBV2 to TRBJ1-4; unclear D gene. The V end was cut by 7 bases, the J end by 3 bases, with 6 bases between. From germline, CDR1 is SNHLY and CDR2 FYNNEI. CDR3 size: 12 residues. The CDR3 sequence: CASILANEKLFF. As DNA, the CDR3 is TGTGCCAGCATCTTAGCTAATGAAAAACTGTTTTTT.

The chain joins TRBV7-8 to TRBJ2-7; 7 bases are a match to TRBD2. Germline CDR1 and CDR2: SGHVS and FQNEAQ. J was trimmed by 4 bases and V by 5 bases; bases with no gene match: 11. The CDR3 consists of 15 residues. This chain's CDR3 is CASSPREGFVYEQYF. The CDR3 coding sequence is TGTGCCAGCAGCCCCAGGGAGGGTTTCGTTTACGAGCAGTACTTC.

V is TRBV11-2 and J is TRBJ2-7; 8 nucleotides align to TRBD2. V was clipped by 4 bases and J by 3 bases; unmatched bases: 8. The germline gives CDR1 SGHAT, CDR2 FQNNGV. The CDR3 sequence is 15 residues long. The CDR3 loop is CASSSSGTRGYEQYF. The CDR3 DNA follows: TGTGCCAGCAGCTCCTCCGGGACTAGGGGCTACGAGCAGTACTTC.

The genes are TRBV9 and TRBJ2-3, with 8 bases identical to TRBD2. The CDR3 extends over 13 amino acids. The germline gives CDR1 SGDLS, CDR2 YYNGEE. V was clipped by 2 bases and J by 4 bases; unmatched bases: 0. The CDR3 protein is CASSVRGADTQYF. In DNA, the CDR3 is TGTGCCAGCAGCGTGCGGGGGGCAGATACGCAGTATTTT.

The J gene is TRBJ2-1, the V gene TRBV18; 8 nucleotides line up with TRBD2. Germline V gives CDR1 KGHSH, CDR2 LQKENI. The CDR3 is 12 amino acids. Trimming cost V 4 bases and J 13 bases; bases outside gene matches: 6. The CDR3 here is CASSLQRESQFF. In DNA, the CDR3 is TGTGCCAGCTCACTACAGCGGGAGTCCCAGTTCTTC.

The rearrangement links TRBV27 to TRBJ1-6, with 9 bases that match TRBD1. Germline loops: CDR1 MNHEY, CDR2 SMNVEV (reference sequence). Trimming cost V 4 bases and J 9 bases; bases outside gene matches: 7. The CDR3 loop spans 15 amino acids. CDR3 amino acids: CASSSRTGESSPLHF. CDR3 DNA sequence: TGTGCCAGCAGTTCGAGGACAGGGGAGAGTTCACCCCTCCACTTT.

This sequence joins TRBV29-1 and TRBJ2-7, with D possibly TRBD1 on 7 matching bases. Germline lookup yields CDR1 SQVTM and CDR2 ANQGSEA. Trimming pared 1 base from V and 3 bases from J, leaving 10 bases between. This CDR3 has 13 residues. The CDR3 sequence is CSVEGRGVYEQYF. The CDR3 nucleotides read TGCAGCGTTGAAGGCAGGGGGGTCTACGAGCAGTACTTC.

This clone was seen a handful of times. The genes are TRBV20-1 and TRBJ1-1, with D tentatively TRBD1 (6 bases). V was clipped by 3 bases and J by 6 bases, with 8 bases between them. The CDR3 totals 11 residues. CDR1 and CDR2 from the germline V gene are DFQATT and SNEGSKA (reference sequence). The CDR3 nucleotides are TGCAGTGCTAGCGACAGGTCTGAAGCTTTCTTT. This translates into CSASDRSEAFF.

The chain combines TRBV6-5 with TRBJ1-2; 8 nucleotides agree with TRBD1. Germline V lookup: CDR1 MNHEY, CDR2 SVGAGI. CDR3 length: 13 residues. J gave up 3 bases and V 6 bases, and 3 bases lay outside the gene matches. The CDR3 reads CASRTGADYGYTF. The CDR3 coding sequence is TGTGCCAGCAGGACAGGGGCTGACTATGGCTACACCTTC.

This clone was seen more than once but under ten times. The J gene is TRBJ2-1, the V gene TRBV6-1; 9 positions agree with TRBD2. The CDR3 covers 16 residues. CDR1 and CDR2 from the germline V gene are MNHNS and SASEGT. With V trimmed by 4 bases and J by 4 bases, 8 bases remained unmatched. The CDR3 reads CASSVASGRTYNEQFF. The CDR3 DNA reads TGTGCCAGCAGTGTAGCGAGCGGGAGGACTTACAATGAGCAGTTCTTC.

The chain joins TRBV10-3 to TRBJ1-2, with D perhaps TRBD1 (6 bases). Trimming took off 6 bases at V and 6 bases at J, with 17 bases between the two ends. The germline gives CDR1 ENHRY, CDR2 SYGVKD. The CDR3 has 14 residues. This CDR3 reads CAISAQGRSDGYTF. CDR3 nucleotide sequence: TGTGCCATCAGCGCACAGGGTAGGTCGGATGGCTACACCTTC.

The chain recombines TRBV19 with TRBJ2-3, with 8 bases that match TRBD1. The V segment lost 5 bases and the J segment 12 bases; nucleotides outside the gene matches: 13. The CDR3 totals 14 residues. Germline V gene lookup returns CDR1 LNHDA and CDR2 SQIVND (reference sequence). This CDR3 reads CASSFRGPGGSQYF. CDR3 nucleotides: TGTGCCAGTAGTTTCAGGGGGCCCGGAGGTAGTCAGTATTTT.

As DNA, the CDR3 is TGTGCCAGCAGCTTAGGGGACAGCAGCACAGATACGCAGTATTTT. This codes for CASSLGDSSTDTQYF. The genes are TRBV7-9 and TRBJ2-3; 7 bases fit TRBD1. The CDR3 is 15 residues long. Trimming at V came to 1 base and at J to 0 bases, leaving 1 base not matched to a gene. Per the germline V gene, CDR1 is SEHNR and CDR2 is FQNEAQ (reference sequence).

The V gene is TRBV10-2, the J gene TRBJ2-2; no definite D call. The length of the CDR3 is 14 residues. Trimming removed 2 bases at V and 2 bases at J, with 6 bases between. The germline V gene has CDR1 WSHSY and CDR2 SAAADI. Here the CDR3 reads CASSEIANTGELFF. The CDR3 DNA follows: TGCGCCAGCAGTGAGATAGCCAACACCGGGGAGCTGTTTTTT.